Listed here is a single T cell receptor (beta chain). This sample is drawn from a study of blood T cell repertoires in COVID-19. Trimming took 2 bases from V and 3 from J, leaving 15 bases between them. CDR1 is SGHNT and CDR2 is YYREEE in the germline V gene (reference sequence). The CDR3 spans 15 residues. Generated by immunoSEQ multiplex PCR, the TCRdb table keeps only in-frame clones and is missing some. The sample consists of around 360,000 clones, 87% of them appearing once. The study assigned cohorts using participant-reported clinical history. This clonotype originated in a man aged 40-55 years in a cohort exposed to, infected with or recovered from COVID-19 (not recorded which). The sample comprised PBMCs or T cells enriched from blood (not recorded which). This chain links TRBV5-4 with TRBJ2-7, with D maybe TRBD2 (5 bases). The CDR3 spells CASSLDRGNYYEQYF. DNA of the CDR3: TGTGCCAGCAGCTTAGATCGAGGGAACTACTACGAGCAGTACTTC.